Listed below are T cell receptor beta chains from one sample, sequenced in a study of T cells in Graves' hyperthyroidism and ophthalmopathy. TCRdb redid the calling of the multiplex PCR reads with MiXCR, one entry per CDR3 protein. The sample holds 350,000 to 450,000 distinct CDR3 sequences, 14% seen once. Source material: blood. Source of these receptors: a woman in her sixties with Graves' hyperthyroidism. The CDR3 runs from the conserved cysteine through the conserved F or W. Fields, in order: D gene, J gene, clone size, V gene, CDR3 protein, CDR3 DNA. A D gene is named only where the DNA matches it firmly. Expanded clones get a size class; other rows say once, few or many, or leave the size out.

>-|TRBJ1-5|many|TRBV7-9
CASSPGGGRQPQHF
TGTGCCAGCAGCCCAGGAGGGGGGAGGCAGCCCCAGCATTTT
>-|TRBJ1-5|many|TRBV27
CASRQGDQPQHF
TGTGCCAGCAGACAGGGTGATCAGCCCCAGCATTTT
>TRBD1|TRBJ2-7|many|TRBV7-9
CASSTGTGVREQYF
TGTGCCAGCAGCACCGGGACAGGGGTCCGCGAGCAGTACTTC
>TRBD1|TRBJ2-7|many|TRBV15
CATSRAPTGGSYEQYF
TGTGCCACCAGCAGAGCTCCGACAGGGGGCTCCTACGAGCAGTACTTC
>TRBD1|TRBJ1-4|-|TRBV3-1
CASSPRDRNEKLFF
TGTGCCAGCAGCCCCCGGGACAGAAATGAAAAACTGTTTTTT
>-|TRBJ2-1|many|TRBV5-1
CASSPRQVSDNEQFF
TGCGCCAGCAGCCCAAGACAGGTTAGCGACAATGAGCAGTTCTTC
>-|TRBJ2-3|many|TRBV6-1
CASSESGPDTQYF
TGTGCCAGCAGTGAAAGCGGACCCGATACGCAGTATTTT
>-|TRBJ2-1|many|TRBV6-1
CASSYTYRDEQFF
TGTGCCAGCAGTTACACCTATAGGGATGAGCAGTTCTTC
>TRBD1|TRBJ1-5|many|TRBV6-1
CASSTGQGYQPQHF
TGTGCCAGCAGCACCGGACAGGGATATCAGCCCCAGCATTTT
>-|TRBJ1-3|many|TRBV3-1
CASSLLSGGIGNTIYF
TGTGCCAGCAGCCTCCTGTCCGGGGGTATTGGAAACACCATATATTTT
>-|TRBJ2-7|many|TRBV3-1
CASSQGSGGKGEQYF
TGTGCCAGCAGCCAAGGATCCGGGGGCAAGGGGGAGCAGTACTTC
>TRBD2|TRBJ2-1|many|TRBV20-1
CSARIGGNNEQFF
TGCAGTGCTAGAATCGGGGGGAACAATGAGCAGTTCTTC
>-|TRBJ1-5|many|TRBV5-1
CASSLWPGQPQHF
TGCGCCAGCAGCTTGTGGCCGGGTCAGCCCCAGCATTTT
>-|TRBJ2-1|few|TRBV29-1
CSVLLAFEQFF
TGCAGCGTCCTTCTAGCATTTGAGCAGTTCTTC
>-|TRBJ2-7|-|TRBV12-3/TRBV12-4
CASSPPQGPSEQYF
TGTGCCAGCTCACCACCGCAGGGCCCGAGCGAGCAGTACTTC
>TRBD2|TRBJ2-1|-|TRBV11-2
CASSLTALAGGNNEQFF
TGTGCCAGCAGCTTAACGGCCCTAGCGGGAGGGAACAATGAGCAGTTCTTC
>TRBD2|TRBJ2-7|-|TRBV7-8
CASLAGVRNGQYF
TGTGCCAGCTTAGCGGGAGTCCGGAACGGGCAGTACTTC
>-|TRBJ1-1|few|TRBV5-6
CASSPMTVLNTEAFF
TGTGCCAGCAGCCCAATGACAGTTTTGAACACTGAAGCTTTCTTT
>-|TRBJ1-4|few|TRBV18
CVSSRISTNEKLFF
TGTGTCAGCTCGAGGATTTCAACTAATGAAAAACTGTTTTTT
>-|TRBJ2-3|many|TRBV5-1
CASSVRPGQSTDTQYF
TGCGCCAGCAGCGTTCGCCCGGGTCAAAGCACAGATACGCAGTATTTT
>-|TRBJ2-5|few|TRBV19
CASSKFRGEQETQYF
TGTGCCAGTAGTAAATTCCGCGGTGAACAAGAGACCCAGTACTTC
>-|TRBJ1-5|-|TRBV20-1
CSGQAIGYSNQPQHF
TGCAGTGGACAGGCTATAGGCTATAGCAATCAGCCCCAGCATTTT
>-|TRBJ2-1|many|TRBV18
CASSPDAEAGEQFF
TGTGCCAGCTCACCGGACGCGGAAGCCGGTGAGCAGTTCTTC
>TRBD1|TRBJ2-5|many|TRBV11-3
CASSLSGGEETQYF
TGTGCCAGCAGCTTGTCAGGGGGCGAAGAGACCCAGTACTTC
>TRBD2|TRBJ2-7|-|TRBV11-2
CASSSPGLAGREQYF
TGTGCCAGCAGCTCTCCGGGACTAGCGGGCCGCGAGCAGTACTTC
>-|TRBJ1-1|many|TRBV20-1
CSASPPGKDTEAFF
TGCAGTGCTAGTCCCCCAGGGAAGGACACTGAAGCTTTCTTT
>TRBD2|TRBJ2-3|few|TRBV4-1
CASSQGVAGNTDTQYF
TGCGCCAGCAGCCAAGGAGTAGCGGGAAACACAGATACGCAGTATTTT
>-|TRBJ2-2|many|TRBV7-3
CASSPQGFGTGELFF
TGTGCCAGCAGCCCTCAGGGGTTTGGCACCGGGGAGCTGTTTTTT
>TRBD2|TRBJ2-3|-|TRBV19
CASTRTSGGTDTQYF
TGTGCCAGTACCAGGACTAGCGGTGGCACAGATACGCAGTATTTT
>TRBD2|TRBJ2-1|many|TRBV5-8
CASSRPTSGSPGTVGQFF
TGTGCCAGCAGCCGGCCGACTAGCGGGAGTCCCGGGACAGTTGGGCAGTTCTTC
>TRBD2|TRBJ2-7|many|TRBV12-3/TRBV12-4
CASRISGRGYEQYF
TGTGCCAGCAGGATTAGCGGGAGAGGCTACGAGCAGTACTTC
>TRBD1|TRBJ1-1|many|TRBV2
CAGRGANTEAFF
TGTGCCGGCAGGGGGGCGAACACTGAAGCTTTCTTT
>-|TRBJ2-3|many|TRBV7-9
CASSLVSVGTDTQYF
TGTGCCAGCAGCTTAGTTAGCGTTGGGACAGATACGCAGTATTTT